This T cell receptor (beta chain) emerged from a study of cytomegalovirus exposure and HLA in healthy donors. Study-wide findings and caveats: Productive rates of about 90% or about 30% were seen for most TCR beta V segments in an earlier analysis.

Between the trimmed V and J ends, which lost 7 bases and 1 base, there was a span of 7 bases. Germline V gene lookup returns CDR1 SQVTM and CDR2 ANQGSEA. The CDR3 extends over 12 amino acids. A multiplex PCR was run with 60 Vbeta primers and 13 Jbeta primers. Original methodology: About 12 million shared chains were among the 80 million or so unique TCR beta chains that a later analysis counted. Assay: immunoSEQ multiplex PCR; the TCRdb copy retains only in-frame clones and omits some. V and J calls and clone size follow that table, whereas D and trimming were derived from the DNA. The sample has approximately 140,000 clones, around 69% seen once. In the case of this clone: Antigen: not known.

The J gene is TRBJ2-2, the V gene TRBV29-1; D unresolved. This TCR derives from a human donor in good health. Input material: PBMCs. This CDR3 reads CSAAGNTGELFF. CDR3 bases: TGCAGCGCTGCAGGGAACACCGGGGAGCTGTTTTTT.